This T cell receptor beta chain was profiled in a study of STAT5B mutations in CD4+ large granular lymphocyte leukemia. General study findings and limits: Top patient clones used TRBV06 genes more often: 8/27 versus 2/35 in controls. Data were not HLA-matched across samples.

The survey-level immunoSEQ assay was used. Assay: immunoSEQ multiplex PCR; the TCRdb copy retains only in-frame clones and omits some. The sample shows tens of thousands of clones, roughly 70% of them seen only once. Regarding this clone: Its specificity is unknown.

The CDR3 is 15 amino acids. CDR1 and CDR2 from the germline V gene are SGHNT and YYREEE (reference sequence). V lost 4 bases, J lost 6 bases, and 17 bases lay in between. This TCR was sampled from a human donor in good health. V usage is TRBV5-4 and J usage is TRBJ2-4; TRBD2 might be the D (5 bases). The specimen was CD4+ T cells from blood buffy coats. CDR3 region: CASSPMDGAVNIQYF. In DNA form, the CDR3 reads TGTGCCAGCAGCCCAATGGACGGAGCGGTAAACATTCAGTACTTC. The whole variable domain, remainder taken from reference TRBV5-4 and TRBJ2-4, is ETGVTQSPTHLIKTRGQQVTLRCSSQSGHNTVSWYQQALGQGPQFIFQYYREEENGRGNFPPRFSGLQFPNYSSELNVNALELDDSALYLCASSPMDGAVNIQYFGAGTRLSVL.